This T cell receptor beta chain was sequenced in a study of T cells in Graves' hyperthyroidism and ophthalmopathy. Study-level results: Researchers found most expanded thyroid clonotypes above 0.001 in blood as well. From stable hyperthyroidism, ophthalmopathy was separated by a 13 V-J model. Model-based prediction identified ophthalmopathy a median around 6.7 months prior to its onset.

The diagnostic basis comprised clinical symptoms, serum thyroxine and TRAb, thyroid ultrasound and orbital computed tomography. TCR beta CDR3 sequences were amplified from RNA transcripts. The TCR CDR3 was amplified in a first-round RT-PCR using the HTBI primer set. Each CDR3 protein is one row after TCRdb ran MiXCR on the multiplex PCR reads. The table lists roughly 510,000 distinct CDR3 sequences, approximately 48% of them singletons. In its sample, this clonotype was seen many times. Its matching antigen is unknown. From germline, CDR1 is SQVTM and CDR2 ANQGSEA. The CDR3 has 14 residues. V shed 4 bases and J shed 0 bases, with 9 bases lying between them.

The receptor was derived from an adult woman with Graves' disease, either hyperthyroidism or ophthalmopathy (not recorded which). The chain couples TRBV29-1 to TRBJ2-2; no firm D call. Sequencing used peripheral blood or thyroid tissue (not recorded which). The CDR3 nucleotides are TGCAGCGTTGCCTTCTACTCGAACACCGGGGAGCTGTTTTTT. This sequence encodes CSVAFYSNTGELFF.